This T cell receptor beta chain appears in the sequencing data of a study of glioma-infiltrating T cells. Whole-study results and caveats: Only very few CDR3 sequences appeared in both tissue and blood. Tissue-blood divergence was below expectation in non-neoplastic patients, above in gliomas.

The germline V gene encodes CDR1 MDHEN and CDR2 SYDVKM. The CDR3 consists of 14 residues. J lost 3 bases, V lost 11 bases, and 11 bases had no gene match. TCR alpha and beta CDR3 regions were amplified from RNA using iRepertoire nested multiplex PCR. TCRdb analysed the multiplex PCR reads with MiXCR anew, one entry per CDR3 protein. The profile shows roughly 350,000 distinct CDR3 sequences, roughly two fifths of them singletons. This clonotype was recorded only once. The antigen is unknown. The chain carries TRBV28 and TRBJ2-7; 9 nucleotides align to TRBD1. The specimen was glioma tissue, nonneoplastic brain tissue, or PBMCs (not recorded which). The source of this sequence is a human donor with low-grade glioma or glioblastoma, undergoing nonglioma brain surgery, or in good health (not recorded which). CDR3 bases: TGTGCCTGCAACTACTTGGGACAGGGCTACGAGCAGTACTTC. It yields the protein CACNYLGQGYEQYF.